Below are 18 T cell receptor beta chains sequenced from a single sample in a study of blood T cell repertoires in COVID-19. Some clones are missing from TCRdb's copy, which holds only in-frame ones; the method was immunoSEQ multiplex PCR. The sample has 150,000 to 200,000 clones; approximately 84% are singletons. Sequenced sample: PBMCs or T cells enriched from blood (not recorded which). These receptors were obtained from a human donor with acute COVID-19. The donor label of this sample is uncertain.

The chain couples TRBV27 to TRBJ2-1; 12 nucleotides match TRBD2. CDR1 MNHEY and CDR2 SMNVEV come from the germline V gene (reference sequence). V lost 1 base, J lost 9 bases, and 10 bases stayed unmatched. The CDR3 loop spans 17 amino acids. Written as DNA, the CDR3 is TGTGCCAGCAGTTTATATGTCCTAGCGGGGGGGCGGCGTGAGCAGTTCTTC. It yields the protein CASSLYVLAGGRREQFF.

This clone appeared a single time. The CDR3 loop reads CASSYVPQGAYTEAFF. For the CDR3, the DNA is TGTGCCAGCAGTTACGTGCCCCAGGGGGCGTACACTGAAGCTTTCTTT. This chain connects TRBV6-5 to TRBJ1-1; TRBD1 agrees at 8 bases. The ends lost 2 bases at V and 3 bases at J; junction bases unmatched: 8. Germline CDR1 and CDR2: MNHEY and SVGAGI. The CDR3 length is 16 residues.

The chain uses TRBV13 and TRBJ1-2; TRBD1 matches at 7 bases. From germline, CDR1 is PRHDT and CDR2 FYEKMQ (reference sequence). The CDR3 has 15 residues. The junction had 5 bases not matched to a gene; V was cut back by 0 bases and J by 4 bases. The CDR3 nucleotides read TGTGCCAGCAGCTTAGGGTTGGGACAGCCCTATGGCTACACCTTC. Translation: CASSLGLGQPYGYTF.

This clone was found once. This chain links TRBV5-1 with TRBJ1-1; 7 nucleotides match TRBD1. CDR1 and CDR2 from the germline V gene are SGHRS and YFSETQ. J gave up 7 bases and V 4 bases, and 7 bases lay outside the gene matches. The CDR3 spans 13 residues. The CDR3 DNA follows: TGCGCCAGCAGCCCCCAGGGGGTCGGTGAAGCTTTCTTT. Residues: CASSPQGVGEAFF. The full variable domain, rest sourced from reference TRBV5-1 and TRBJ1-1, is KAGVTQTPRYLIKTRGQQVTLSCSPISGHRSVSWYQQTPGQGLQFLFEYFSETQRNKGNFPGRFSGRQFSNSRSEMNVSTLELGDSALYLCASSPQGVGEAFFGQGTRLTVV.

This rearrangement joins TRBV2 to TRBJ1-5, with 9 bases fitting TRBD1. V dropped 6 bases and J dropped 10; count of bases not matched to a gene: 13. CDR3 length: 15 amino acids. From germline, CDR1 is SNHLY and CDR2 FYNNEI. In DNA form, the CDR3 reads TGTGCCAGCAGCCCATCCGCGGGACAGGGCCCACCCCAGCATTTT. It yields the protein CASSPSAGQGPPQHF.

The chain uses TRBV18 and TRBJ1-2; no clear D. The CDR3 runs 15 residues. Germline V gene data show CDR1 as KGHSH and CDR2 as LQKENI. Trimming took 3 bases from V and 4 from J, leaving 15 bases between them. DNA for the CDR3: TGTGCCAGCTCACCGGCGGCCCCAAAGACCTATGGCTACACCTTC. Protein product: CASSPAAPKTYGYTF.

The J gene is TRBJ1-4, the V gene TRBV18, with D perhaps matching TRBD1 (5 bases). V was pared by 4 bases and J by 8 bases, with 11 bases between. Germline lookup yields CDR1 KGHSH and CDR2 LQKENI. The CDR3 contains 13 residues. The chain's CDR3 is CASSLGVDEKLFF. CDR3 nucleotides: TGTGCCAGCTCACTAGGGGTGGACGAAAAACTGTTTTTT.

J is TRBJ1-1 and V is TRBV2; the D is unclear. The CDR3 runs 13 residues. CDR1 and CDR2 (germline): SNHLY, FYNNEI. V shed 10 bases and J shed 4 bases, with 16 bases lying between them. CDR3 nucleotides: TGTGCCATTCACCCCCTTTCGAGCACTGAAGCTTTCTTT. Translated: CAIHPLSSTEAFF.

V gene TRBV19 combines with J gene TRBJ1-1; tentatively, D is TRBD1 (5 bases). Germline V CDR1 and CDR2: LNHDA, SQIVND (reference sequence). V dropped 4 bases and J dropped 2 bases, with 14 bases sitting between them. The CDR3 is 15 amino acids. The CDR3 reads CASSTLTESNTEAFF. The CDR3 nucleotides read TGTGCCAGTAGTACGCTGACAGAGTCCAACACTGAAGCTTTCTTT. Together with reference TRBV19 and TRBJ1-1, the CDR3 gives the full variable domain: DGGITQSPKYLFRKEGQNVTLSCEQNLNHDAMYWYRQDPGQGLRLIYYSQIVNDFQKGDIAEGYSVSREKKESFPLTVTSAQKNPTAFYLCASSTLTESNTEAFFGQGTRLTVV.

V gene TRBV18 combines with J gene TRBJ2-1, with D maybe TRBD2 (6 bases). V dropped 1 base and J dropped 3 bases, with 10 bases sitting between them. The germline V gene has CDR1 KGHSH and CDR2 LQKENI. The CDR3 has 15 residues. The CDR3: CASSPRLAVYNEQFF. DNA of the CDR3: TGTGCCAGCTCACCACGATTAGCGGTCTACAATGAGCAGTTCTTC.

The V gene is TRBV4-2, the J gene TRBJ2-2; D is possibly TRBD1 (5 bases). Per the germline V gene, CDR1 is LGHNA and CDR2 is YNFKEQ. CDR3 size: 13 residues. V was cut by 0 bases and J by 7 bases, with 6 bases left in between. The CDR3 DNA sequence: TGTGCCAGCAGCCAAGAGCAGGGCGGGGAGCTGTTTTTT. It encodes CASSQEQGGELFF.

This clone has just one count. The chain has TRBV3-1 (or the pseudogene TRBV3-2) and TRBJ2-5; D is perhaps TRBD2 (5 bases). The CDR3 loop spans 18 amino acids. Per germline, CDR1 LGHDT and CDR2 YNNKEL (reference sequence). V lost 4 bases and J 3 bases, leaving 24 bases between the germline ends. The CDR3 reads CASSRSKPPGPGKETQYF. In DNA, the CDR3 is TGTGCCAGCAGCCGTTCAAAACCTCCCGGACCCGGGAAAGAGACCCAGTACTTC.

The chain employs TRBV30 and TRBJ2-7, with a possible D match to TRBD1 (6 bases). Deletions cut 5 bases from V and 4 bases from J, with 12 bases between. The CDR3 totals 12 residues. From germline, CDR1 is GTSNPN and CDR2 SVGIG (reference sequence). The CDR3 reads CAWEGHSYEQYF. CDR3 coding DNA: TGTGCCTGGGAGGGACACTCATACGAGCAGTACTTC.

The chain couples TRBV29-1 to TRBJ2-7; the match to TRBD2 covers 7 bases. The junction had 9 bases not matched to a gene; V was cut back by 4 bases and J by 0 bases. The CDR3 is 15 amino acids. CDR1 SQVTM and CDR2 ANQGSEA come from the germline V gene. In nucleotides, the CDR3 is TGCAGCGTTGGCCTGGGGCGGGGGATCTCCTACGAGCAGTACTTC. Translation: CSVGLGRGISYEQYF.

This clone was picked up a small number of times. J is TRBJ2-7 and V is TRBV7-3, with 7 nucleotides matching TRBD1. V lost 6 bases and J lost 1; bases outside the gene matches: 3. The CDR3 length is 13 residues. Looked up from germline, CDR1 is SGHTA and CDR2 is FQGTGA. CDR3 sequence reads: CASSPGQSYEQYF. The CDR3 region has the DNA TGTGCCAGCAGTCCGGGACAGTCCTACGAGCAGTACTTC. Full variable domain (missing parts from reference TRBV7-3 and TRBJ2-7): GAGVSQTPSNKVTEKGKYVELRCDPISGHTALYWYRQSLGQGPEFLIYFQGTGAADDSGLPNDRFFAVRPEGSVSTLKIQRTERGDSAVYLCASSPGQSYEQYFGPGTRLTVT.

The chain joins TRBV18 to TRBJ2-5, with D hard to call. V was clipped by 3 bases and J by 4 bases, with 9 bases between them. CDR1 is KGHSH, CDR2 LQKENI, per germline. The CDR3 contains 13 residues. CDR3 in amino acids: CASSPGPGETQYF. In DNA, the CDR3 is TGTGCCAGCTCACCTGGCCCGGGAGAGACCCAGTACTTC. Supplemented by reference TRBV18 and TRBJ2-5, the full variable domain reads NAGVMQNPRHLVRRRGQEARLRCSPMKGHSHVYWYRQLPEEGLKFMVYLQKENIIDESGMPKERFSAEFPKEGPSILRIQQVVRGDSAAYFCASSPGPGETQYFGPGTRLLVL.

This chain uses TRBV4-1 with TRBJ1-4; D unclear. V lost 4 bases to trimming and J lost 0 bases, with 9 bases between them. This CDR3 spans 15 amino acids. CDR1 is MGHRA and CDR2 is YSYEKL in the germline V gene. The CDR3 DNA is TGCGCCAGCAGCCCGCCCGGTGCAACTAATGAAAAACTGTTTTTT. As protein: CASSPPGATNEKLFF.

This sequence joins TRBV6-1 and TRBJ2-2; 9 nucleotides agree with TRBD1. This CDR3 has 18 amino acids. Trimming cost V 1 base and J 7 bases; bases outside gene matches: 13. Per the germline V gene, CDR1 is MNHNS and CDR2 is SASEGT. The CDR3 protein is CASSEESGRDRVDGELFF. Here the CDR3 DNA reads TGTGCCAGCAGTGAAGAAAGTGGACGGGACAGGGTGGACGGGGAGCTGTTTTTT.